The clone carrying this TCR beta chain has more than one count but fewer than ten. Its specificity is unknown. This sample is drawn from a study of CD8 T cells in ankylosing spondylitis. Study-level points and caveats: Disease-linked clones bore a CD8+ phenotype, appearing relatively rarely in peripheral blood. Ankylosing spondylitis blood appeared to carry a characteristic TCR beta motif of roughly eight highly homologous variants. Earlier literature documents some of the motif variants in reactive arthritis synovial fluid and blood. Reportedly, matched ankylosing spondylitis synovial fluid was significantly enriched for disease-linked clones.

Via MiXCR, TCRdb re-called the 5' RACE reads, giving one row per CDR3 protein. Here the sample spans some 700,000 distinct CDR3 sequences, around 20% being singletons. The CDR3 is made up of 13 amino acids. Trimming took 2 bases from V and 9 from J, leaving 11 bases between them. The origin of this receptor is a male donor with ankylosing spondylitis. The sample consisted of blood, either unsorted or a sorted T cell fraction (not recorded which). The chain recombines TRBV12-3 or TRBV12-4 with TRBJ1-3; maybe TRBD1 (6 bases). CDR3 nucleotides: TGTGCCAGCAGTTTAAGCTGGGGGCCCACCATATATTTT. Translated, it gives CASSLSWGPTIYF.